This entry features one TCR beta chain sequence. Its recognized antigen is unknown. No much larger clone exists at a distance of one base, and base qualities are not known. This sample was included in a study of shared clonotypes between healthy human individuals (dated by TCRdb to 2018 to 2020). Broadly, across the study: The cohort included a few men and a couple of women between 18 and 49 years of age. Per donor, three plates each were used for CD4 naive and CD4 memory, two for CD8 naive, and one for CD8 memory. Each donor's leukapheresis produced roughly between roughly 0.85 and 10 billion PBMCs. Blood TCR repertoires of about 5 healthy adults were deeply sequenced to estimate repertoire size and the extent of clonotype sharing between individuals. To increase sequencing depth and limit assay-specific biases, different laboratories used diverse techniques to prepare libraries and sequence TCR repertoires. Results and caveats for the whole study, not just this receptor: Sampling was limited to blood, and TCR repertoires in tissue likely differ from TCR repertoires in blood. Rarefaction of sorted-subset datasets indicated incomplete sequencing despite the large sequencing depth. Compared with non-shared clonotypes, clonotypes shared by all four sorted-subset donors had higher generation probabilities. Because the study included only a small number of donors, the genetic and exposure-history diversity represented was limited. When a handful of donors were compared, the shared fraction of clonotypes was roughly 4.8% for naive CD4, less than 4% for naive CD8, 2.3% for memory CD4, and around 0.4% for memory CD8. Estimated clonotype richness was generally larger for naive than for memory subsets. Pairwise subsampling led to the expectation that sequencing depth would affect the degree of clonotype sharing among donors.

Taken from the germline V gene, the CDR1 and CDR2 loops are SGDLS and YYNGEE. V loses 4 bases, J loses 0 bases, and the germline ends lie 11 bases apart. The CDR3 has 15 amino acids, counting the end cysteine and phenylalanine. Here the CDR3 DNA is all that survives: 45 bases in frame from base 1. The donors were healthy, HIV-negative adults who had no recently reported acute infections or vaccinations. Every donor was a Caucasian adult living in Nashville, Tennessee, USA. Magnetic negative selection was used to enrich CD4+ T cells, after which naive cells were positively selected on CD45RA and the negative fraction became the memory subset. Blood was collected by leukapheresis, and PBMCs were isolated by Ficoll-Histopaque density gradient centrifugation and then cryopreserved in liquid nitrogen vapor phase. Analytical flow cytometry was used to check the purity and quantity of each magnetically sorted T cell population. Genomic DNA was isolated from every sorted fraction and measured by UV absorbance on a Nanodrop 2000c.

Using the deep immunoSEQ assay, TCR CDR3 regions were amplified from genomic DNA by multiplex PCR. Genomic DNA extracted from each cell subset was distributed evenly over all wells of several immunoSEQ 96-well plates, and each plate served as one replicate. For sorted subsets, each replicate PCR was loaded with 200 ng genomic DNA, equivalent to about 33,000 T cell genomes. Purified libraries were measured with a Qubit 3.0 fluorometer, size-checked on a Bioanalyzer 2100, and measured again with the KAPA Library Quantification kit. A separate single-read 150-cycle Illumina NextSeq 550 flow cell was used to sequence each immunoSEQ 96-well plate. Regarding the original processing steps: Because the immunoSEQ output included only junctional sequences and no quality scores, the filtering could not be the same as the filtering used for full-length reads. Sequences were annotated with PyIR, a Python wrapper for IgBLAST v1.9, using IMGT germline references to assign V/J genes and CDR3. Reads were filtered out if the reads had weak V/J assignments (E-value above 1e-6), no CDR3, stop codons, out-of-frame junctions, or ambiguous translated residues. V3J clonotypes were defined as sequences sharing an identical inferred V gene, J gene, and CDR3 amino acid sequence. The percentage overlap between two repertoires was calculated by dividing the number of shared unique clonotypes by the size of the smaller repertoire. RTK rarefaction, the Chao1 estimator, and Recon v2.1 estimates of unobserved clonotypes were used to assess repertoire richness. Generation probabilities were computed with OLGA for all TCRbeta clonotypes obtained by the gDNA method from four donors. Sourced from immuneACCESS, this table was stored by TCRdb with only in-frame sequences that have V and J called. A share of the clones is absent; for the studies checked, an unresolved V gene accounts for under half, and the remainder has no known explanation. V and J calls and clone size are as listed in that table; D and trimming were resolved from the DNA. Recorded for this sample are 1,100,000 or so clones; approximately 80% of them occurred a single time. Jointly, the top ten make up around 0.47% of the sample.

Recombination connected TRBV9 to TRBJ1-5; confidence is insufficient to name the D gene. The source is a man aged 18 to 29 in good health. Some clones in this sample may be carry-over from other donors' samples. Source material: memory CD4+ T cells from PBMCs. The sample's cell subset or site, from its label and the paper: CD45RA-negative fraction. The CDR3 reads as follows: CASSKGGSSNQPQHF. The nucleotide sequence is TGTGCCAGCAGCAAAGGAGGGTCTAGCAATCAGCCCCAGCATTTT.